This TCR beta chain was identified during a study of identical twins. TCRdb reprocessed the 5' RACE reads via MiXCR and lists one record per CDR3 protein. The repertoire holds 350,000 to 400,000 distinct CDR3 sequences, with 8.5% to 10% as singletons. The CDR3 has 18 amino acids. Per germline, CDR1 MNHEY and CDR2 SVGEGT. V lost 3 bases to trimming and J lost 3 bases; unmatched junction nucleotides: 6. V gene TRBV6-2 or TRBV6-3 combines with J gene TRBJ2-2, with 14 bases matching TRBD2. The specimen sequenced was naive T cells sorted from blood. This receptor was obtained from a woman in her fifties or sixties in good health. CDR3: CASSYPTSGRVDTGELFF. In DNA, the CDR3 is TGTGCCAGCAGTTATCCGACTAGCGGGAGGGTGGACACCGGGGAGCTGTTTTTT.